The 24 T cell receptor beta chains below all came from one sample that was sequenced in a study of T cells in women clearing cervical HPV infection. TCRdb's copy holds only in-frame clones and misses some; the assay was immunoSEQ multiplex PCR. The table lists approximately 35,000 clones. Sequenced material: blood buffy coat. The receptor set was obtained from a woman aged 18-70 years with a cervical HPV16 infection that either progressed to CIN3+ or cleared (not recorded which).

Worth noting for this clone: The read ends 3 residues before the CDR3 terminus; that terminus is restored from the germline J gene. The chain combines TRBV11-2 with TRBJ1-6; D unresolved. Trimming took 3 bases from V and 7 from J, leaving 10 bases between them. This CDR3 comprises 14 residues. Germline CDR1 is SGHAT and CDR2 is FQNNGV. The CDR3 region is CASSFRVGNSPLHF. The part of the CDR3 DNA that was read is TGTGCCAGCAGCTTTAGGGTAGGGAATTCACCC.

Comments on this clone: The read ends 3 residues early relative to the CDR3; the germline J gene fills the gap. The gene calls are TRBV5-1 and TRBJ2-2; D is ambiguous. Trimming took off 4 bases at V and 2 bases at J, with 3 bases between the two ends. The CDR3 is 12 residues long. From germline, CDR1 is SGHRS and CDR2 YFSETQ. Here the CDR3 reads CASSLNTGELFF. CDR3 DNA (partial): TGCGCCAGCAGCCTTAACACCGGGGAG.

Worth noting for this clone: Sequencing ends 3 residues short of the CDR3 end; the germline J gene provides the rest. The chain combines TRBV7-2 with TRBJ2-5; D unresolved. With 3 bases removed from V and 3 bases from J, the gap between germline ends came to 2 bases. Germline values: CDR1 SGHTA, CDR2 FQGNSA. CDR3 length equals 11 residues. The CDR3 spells CASSFKETQYF. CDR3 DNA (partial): TGTGCCAGCAGCTTTAAAGAGACC.

The CDR3 sequence: CASSTPKGQYF. Partial CDR3 DNA: TGTGCCAGTAGTACTCCAAAGGGT. The chain carries TRBV19 and TRBJ2-4; D gene uncertain. The CDR3 is cut off 3 residues early in the read; its end comes from the germline J gene. Germline lookup yields CDR1 LNHDA and CDR2 SQIVND (reference sequence). CDR3 size: 11 residues.

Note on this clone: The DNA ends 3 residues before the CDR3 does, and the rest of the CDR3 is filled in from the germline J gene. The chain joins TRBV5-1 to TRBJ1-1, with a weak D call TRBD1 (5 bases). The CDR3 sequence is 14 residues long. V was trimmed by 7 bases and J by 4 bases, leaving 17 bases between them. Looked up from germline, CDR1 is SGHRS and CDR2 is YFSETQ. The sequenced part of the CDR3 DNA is TGCGCCAGCCGAACGACAGATTCTTCCACTGAA. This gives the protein CASRTTDSSTE. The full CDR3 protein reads CASRTTDSSTEAFF.

The sequenced part of the CDR3 DNA is TGCGCCAGCAGCTTGGACCCCGGGACATTTTATACG. This sequence encodes CASSLDPGTFYT. The entire CDR3 reads CASSLDPGTFYTQYF. J is TRBJ2-3 and V is TRBV5-1; D may be TRBD1 (6 bases). The sequence runs out 3 residues before the end of the CDR3; the remainder is reconstructed from the germline J gene. Germline assignment: CDR1 SGHRS and CDR2 YFSETQ. There are 15 residues in the CDR3. Trimming took 0 bases from V and 7 from J, leaving 15 bases between them.

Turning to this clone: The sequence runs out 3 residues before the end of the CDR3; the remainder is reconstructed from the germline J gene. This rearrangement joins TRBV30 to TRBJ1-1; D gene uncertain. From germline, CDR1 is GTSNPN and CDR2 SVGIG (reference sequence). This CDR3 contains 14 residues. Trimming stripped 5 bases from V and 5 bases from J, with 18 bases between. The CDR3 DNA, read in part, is TGTGCCTGGGCCAACGGGGTAATGGGGACTGAA. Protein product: CAWANGVMGTE. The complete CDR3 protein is CAWANGVMGTEAFF.

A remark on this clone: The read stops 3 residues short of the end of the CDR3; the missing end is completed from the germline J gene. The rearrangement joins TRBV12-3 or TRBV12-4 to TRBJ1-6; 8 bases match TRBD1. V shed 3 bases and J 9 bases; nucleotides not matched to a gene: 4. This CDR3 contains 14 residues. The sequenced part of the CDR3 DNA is TGTGCCAGCAGTTTCAGGGGGCTTGGTTCACCC. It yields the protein CASSFRGLGSP. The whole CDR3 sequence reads CASSFRGLGSPLHF.

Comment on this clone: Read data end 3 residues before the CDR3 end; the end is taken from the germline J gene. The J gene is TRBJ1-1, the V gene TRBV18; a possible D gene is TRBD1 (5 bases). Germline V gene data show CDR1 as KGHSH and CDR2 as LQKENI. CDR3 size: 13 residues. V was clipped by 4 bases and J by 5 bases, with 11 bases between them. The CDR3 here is CASSLGGVTEAFF. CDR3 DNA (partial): TGTGCCAGCTCACTTGGAGGGGTGACTGAA.

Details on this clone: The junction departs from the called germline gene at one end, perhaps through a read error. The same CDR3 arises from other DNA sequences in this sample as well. CDR3 DNA, as far as it was read: TGCAGTGCTAGAACAGCTACCTCTGGAAACACA. This gives the protein CSARTATSGNT. The entire CDR3 protein reads CSARTATSGNTIYF. The V call is TRBV20-1, the J call TRBJ1-3; D is unresolved. The read falls 3 residues short of the CDR3 end, and the missing part is taken from the germline J gene. This CDR3 spans 14 amino acids. Germline V gene sequence: CDR1 DFQATT, CDR2 SNEGSKA (reference sequence).

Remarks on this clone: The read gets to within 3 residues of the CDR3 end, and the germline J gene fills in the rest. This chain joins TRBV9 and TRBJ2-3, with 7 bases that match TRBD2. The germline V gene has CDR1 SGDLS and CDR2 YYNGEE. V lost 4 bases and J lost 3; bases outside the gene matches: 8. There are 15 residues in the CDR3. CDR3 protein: CASSLDAGETDTQYF. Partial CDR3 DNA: TGTGCCAGCAGCCTCGATGCGGGGGAGACAGATACG.

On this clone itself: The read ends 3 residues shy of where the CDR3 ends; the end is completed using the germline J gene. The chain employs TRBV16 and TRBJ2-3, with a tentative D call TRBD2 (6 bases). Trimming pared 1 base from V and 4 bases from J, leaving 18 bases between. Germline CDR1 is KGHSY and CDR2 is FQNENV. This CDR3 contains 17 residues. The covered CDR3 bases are TGTGCCAGCAGCCAATATCCCGGGAGACTCGGGGCAGATACG. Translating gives CASSQYPGRLGADT. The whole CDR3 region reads CASSQYPGRLGADTQYF.

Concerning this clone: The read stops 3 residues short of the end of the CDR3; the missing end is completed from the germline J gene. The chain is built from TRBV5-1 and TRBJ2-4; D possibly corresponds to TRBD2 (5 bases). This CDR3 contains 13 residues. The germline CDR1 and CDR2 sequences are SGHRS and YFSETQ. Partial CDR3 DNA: TGCGCCAGCAGCCACGACACTGACTATGGT. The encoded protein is CASSHDTDYG. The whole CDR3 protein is CASSHDTDYGQYF.

CDR3 residues: CASSSYRGENIAFF. The part of the CDR3 DNA that was read is TGTGCCAGTAGTTCCTACAGGGGAGAAAACATT. V and J are TRBV19 and TRBJ1-1, with 7 positions matching TRBD1. The CDR3 goes on 3 residues after the read ends, and that part is filled in from the germline J gene. The length of the CDR3 is 14 residues. Per germline, CDR1 LNHDA and CDR2 SQIVND (reference sequence).

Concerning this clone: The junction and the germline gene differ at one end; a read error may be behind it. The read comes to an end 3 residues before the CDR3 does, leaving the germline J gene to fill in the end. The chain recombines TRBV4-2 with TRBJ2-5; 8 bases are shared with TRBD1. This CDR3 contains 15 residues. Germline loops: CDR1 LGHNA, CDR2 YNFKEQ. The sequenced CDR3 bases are TGCGCCAGCAGCCATGACACAGGGGGTCAAGAGACC. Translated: CASSHDTGGQET. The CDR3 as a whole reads CASSHDTGGQETQYF.

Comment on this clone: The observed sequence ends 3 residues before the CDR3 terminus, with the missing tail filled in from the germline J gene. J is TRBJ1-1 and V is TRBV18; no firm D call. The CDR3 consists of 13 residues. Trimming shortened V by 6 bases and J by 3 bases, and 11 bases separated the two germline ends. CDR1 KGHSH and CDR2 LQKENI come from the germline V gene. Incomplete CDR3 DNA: TGTGCCAGCTCTGACTCATTGGACACTGAA. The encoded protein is CASSDSLDTE. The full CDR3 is CASSDSLDTEAFF.

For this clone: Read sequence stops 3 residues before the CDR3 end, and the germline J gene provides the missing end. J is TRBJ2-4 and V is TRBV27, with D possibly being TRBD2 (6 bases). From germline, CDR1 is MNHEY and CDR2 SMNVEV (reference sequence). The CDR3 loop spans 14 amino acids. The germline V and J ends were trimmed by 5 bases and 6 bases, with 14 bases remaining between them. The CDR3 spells CASSTTAGGNIQYF. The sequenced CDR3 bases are TGTGCCAGCAGTACGACAGCCGGGGGAAACATT.

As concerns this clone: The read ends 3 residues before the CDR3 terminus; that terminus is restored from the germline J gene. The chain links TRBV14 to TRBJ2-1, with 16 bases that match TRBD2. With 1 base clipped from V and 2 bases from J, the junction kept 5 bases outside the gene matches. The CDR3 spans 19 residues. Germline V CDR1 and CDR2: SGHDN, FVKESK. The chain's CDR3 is CASSQGGTSGGVAYNEQFF. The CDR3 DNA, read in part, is TGTGCCAGCAGCCAAGGCGGGACTAGCGGGGGGGTGGCCTACAATGAG.

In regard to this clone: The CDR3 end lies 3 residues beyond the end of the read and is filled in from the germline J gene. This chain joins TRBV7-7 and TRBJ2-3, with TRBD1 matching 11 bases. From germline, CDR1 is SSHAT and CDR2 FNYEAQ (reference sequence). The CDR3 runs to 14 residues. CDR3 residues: CASSPGQGGETQYF. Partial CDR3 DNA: TGTGCCAGCAGCCCGGGACAGGGGGGAGAGACG.

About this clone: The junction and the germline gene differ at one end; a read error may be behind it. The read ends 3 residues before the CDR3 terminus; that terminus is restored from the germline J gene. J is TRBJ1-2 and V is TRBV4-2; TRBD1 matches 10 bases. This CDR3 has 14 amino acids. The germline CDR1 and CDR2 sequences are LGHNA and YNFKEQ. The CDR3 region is CASSQGTGDHGYTF. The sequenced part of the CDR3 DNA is TGCGCCAGCAGCCAAGGGACAGGGGACCATGGC.

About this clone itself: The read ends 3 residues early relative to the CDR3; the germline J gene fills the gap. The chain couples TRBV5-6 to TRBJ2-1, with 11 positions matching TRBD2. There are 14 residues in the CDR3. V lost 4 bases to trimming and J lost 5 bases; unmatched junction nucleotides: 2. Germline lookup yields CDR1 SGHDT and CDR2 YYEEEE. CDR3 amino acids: CASSRGLADNEQFF. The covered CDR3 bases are TGTGCCAGCAGCAGGGGACTAGCGGACAATGAG.

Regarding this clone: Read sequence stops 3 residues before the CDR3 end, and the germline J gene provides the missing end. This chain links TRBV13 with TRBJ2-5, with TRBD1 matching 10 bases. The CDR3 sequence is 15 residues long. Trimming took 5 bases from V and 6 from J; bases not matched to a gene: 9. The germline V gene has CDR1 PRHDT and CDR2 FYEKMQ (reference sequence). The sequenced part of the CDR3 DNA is TGTGCCAGCAGCAGGGCCGGGACAGGGGTAAAGACC. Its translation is CASSRAGTGVKT. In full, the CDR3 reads CASSRAGTGVKTQYF.

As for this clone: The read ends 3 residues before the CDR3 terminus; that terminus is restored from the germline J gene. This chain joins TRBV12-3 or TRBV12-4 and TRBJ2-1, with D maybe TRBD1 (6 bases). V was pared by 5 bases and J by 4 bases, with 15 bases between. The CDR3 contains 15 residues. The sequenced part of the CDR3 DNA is TGTGCCAGCAGTGTCGGGACAAACGCTTACAATGAG. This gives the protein CASSVGTNAYNE. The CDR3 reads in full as CASSVGTNAYNEQFF.

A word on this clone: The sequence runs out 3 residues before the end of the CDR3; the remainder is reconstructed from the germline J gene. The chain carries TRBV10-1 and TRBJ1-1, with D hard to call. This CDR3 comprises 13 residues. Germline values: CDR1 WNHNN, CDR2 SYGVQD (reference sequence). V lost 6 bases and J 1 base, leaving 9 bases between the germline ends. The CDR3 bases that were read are TGCGCCAGCAGCCCCGGTGGGAACACTGAA. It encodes CASSPGGNTE. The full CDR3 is CASSPGGNTEAFF.